This T cell receptor beta chain originates from a study of preoperative IRX-2 immunotherapy in early breast cancer. Treatment specified: preoperative locoregional IRX-2 cytokine immunotherapy. Samples came from a phase Ib trial of preoperative locoregional IRX-2 cytokine immunotherapy. Germline assignment: CDR1 WSHSY and CDR2 SAAADI. This CDR3 spans 16 amino acids. The junction had 15 bases not matched to a gene; V was cut back by 7 bases and J by 4 bases. The data were produced by immunoSEQ multiplex PCR, yet TCRdb's version contains in-frame clones alone and is incomplete. The data contain 30,000 to 45,000 clones, approximately 80% of them singletons.

Sequencing was performed on lymph node tissue, taken after IRX-2 immunotherapy. The chain employs TRBV10-2 and TRBJ1-2; 7 nucleotides align to TRBD1. The receptor was derived from a human donor with breast cancer. The CDR3: CASTPVSRDRAYGYTF. CDR3 nucleotides: TGCGCCAGCACCCCCGTTTCCCGGGACAGAGCCTATGGCTACACCTTC.